The rows below give T cell receptor beta chains drawn from one sample of a study of T cell changes during pregnancy in multiple sclerosis. Produced via immunoSEQ multiplex PCR; TCRdb's table is partial and in-frame only. The table includes about 42,000 clones, about nine tenths detected once. The sequenced sample was CD4+ T cells from peripheral blood mononuclear cells, obtained in the second trimester of pregnancy. Source of these receptors: a female donor with multiple sclerosis, enrolled in a pregnancy study. CDR3s include the opening cysteine and the closing phenylalanine or tryptophan. Fields, in order: CDR3 length, J gene, V gene, CDR3 protein.

len: 13; j_gene: TRBJ2-2; v_gene: TRBV28; CDR3aa: CASILSGTGELFF
len: 16; j_gene: TRBJ2-5; v_gene: TRBV4-1; CDR3aa: CASSQEPSGSVETQYF
len: 17; j_gene: TRBJ2-7; v_gene: TRBV9; CDR3aa: CASSVDARREFGNEQYF
len: 13; j_gene: TRBJ1-1; v_gene: TRBV30; CDR3aa: CASILQTNTEAFF
len: 13; j_gene: TRBJ2-1; v_gene: TRBV29-1; CDR3aa: CSVEAQVGNEQFF
len: 14; j_gene: TRBJ2-1; v_gene: TRBV29-1; CDR3aa: CSVVRGSSYNEQFF
len: 14; j_gene: TRBJ2-3; v_gene: TRBV5-1; CDR3aa: CASSFGAGTDTQYF
len: 14; j_gene: TRBJ2-7; v_gene: TRBV28; CDR3aa: CASRVGRGNYEQYF
len: 14; j_gene: TRBJ2-1; v_gene: TRBV29-1; CDR3aa: CSVDRTSGTNEQFF
len: 14; j_gene: TRBJ1-5; v_gene: TRBV18; CDR3aa: CASSPEQGITPQHF
len: 16; j_gene: TRBJ2-1; v_gene: TRBV2; CDR3aa: CASSRSGTAERNEQFF
len: 15; j_gene: TRBJ2-1; v_gene: TRBV19; CDR3aa: CASLPTSGRRDEQFF
len: 15; j_gene: TRBJ2-2; v_gene: TRBV21-1; CDR3aa: CASSKEGGGTGELFF
len: 16; j_gene: TRBJ2-7; v_gene: TRBV7-2; CDR3aa: CASSSDRTGFTYEQYF
len: 17; j_gene: TRBJ2-1; v_gene: TRBV4-2; CDR3aa: CASSWVAGGASYNEQFF
len: 15; j_gene: TRBJ2-1; v_gene: TRBV6-5; CDR3aa: CASSQTGGSYNEQFF
len: 16; j_gene: TRBJ2-3; v_gene: TRBV18; CDR3aa: CASSPIPQISTDTQYF
len: 12; j_gene: TRBJ1-4; v_gene: TRBV7-6; CDR3aa: CASSPYTGKLFF
len: 17; j_gene: TRBJ2-1; v_gene: TRBV28; CDR3aa: CASTEAGVGHLYNEQFF
len: 15; j_gene: TRBJ2-2; v_gene: TRBV14; CDR3aa: CASSIRRRGTGELFF
len: 15; j_gene: TRBJ2-5; v_gene: TRBV7-6; CDR3aa: CASSLGKGGPETQYF
len: 15; j_gene: TRBJ2-1; v_gene: TRBV28; CDR3aa: CASRRAGGAYNEQFF
len: 19; j_gene: TRBJ2-7; v_gene: TRBV11-2; CDR3aa: CASSLDLGQGSRRSYEQYF
len: 14; j_gene: TRBJ2-5; v_gene: TRBV6-5; CDR3aa: CASSYSIGGETQYF
len: 11; j_gene: TRBJ2-5; v_gene: TRBV11-2; CDR3aa: CASSPAGTQYF
len: 14; j_gene: TRBJ1-6; v_gene: TRBV25-1; CDR3aa: CASSLDSDNSPLHF